One sample yielded the 19 T cell receptor beta chains listed below, sequenced in a study of T cells after somatic rescue of genetic block. Generated by immunoSEQ multiplex PCR, the TCRdb table keeps only in-frame clones and is missing some. This sample has roughly 15,000 clones; around 70% occur once, and the top ten carry about 14%. The sample taken for sequencing was peripheral blood mononuclear cells (PBMCs). The receptor set was obtained from a boy between 10 and 17 years old.

The V call is TRBV4-1, the J call TRBJ1-2; perhaps TRBD1 as D (5 bases). In germline, CDR1 is MGHRA, CDR2 YSYEKL. V lost 0 bases to trimming and J lost 6 bases, with 20 bases between them. The CDR3 totals 17 residues. The chain's CDR3 is CASSQENSGRARDGYTF. In DNA form, the CDR3 reads TGCGCCAGCAGCCAAGAAAACTCTGGCAGGGCGAGGGATGGCTACACCTTC.

The chain couples TRBV7-2 to TRBJ1-3, with 7 bases fitting TRBD1. The CDR3 contains 17 residues. The germline V gene has CDR1 SGHTA and CDR2 FQGNSA. V lost 5 bases, J lost 1 base, and 11 bases stayed unmatched. This CDR3 is CASSPRQGRRSGNTIYF. The CDR3, as DNA: TGTGCCAGCAGCCCTCGACAGGGTAGAAGATCTGGAAACACCATATATTTT.

The V and J genes are TRBV27 and TRBJ1-5; 10 bases line up with TRBD1. Trimming cost V 0 bases and J 3 bases; bases outside gene matches: 5. The CDR3 runs 17 residues. Germline V gene lookup returns CDR1 MNHEY and CDR2 SMNVEV (reference sequence). CDR3 nucleotide sequence: TGTGCCAGCAGTTTATCGACAGGGGGCAGCTACAATCAGCCCCAGCATTTT. Its protein product is CASSLSTGGSYNQPQHF.

This chain links TRBV28 with TRBJ2-1; the match to TRBD2 covers 11 bases. CDR1 is MDHEN, CDR2 SYDVKM, per germline. This CDR3 has 17 residues. J lost 6 bases, V lost 2 bases, and 9 bases had no gene match. The CDR3 loop is CASSLGASGRWGNEQFF. The CDR3 DNA reads TGTGCCAGCAGTTTAGGGGCTAGCGGGAGGTGGGGCAATGAGCAGTTCTTC.

The gene calls are TRBV6-5 and TRBJ2-7; tentatively, D is TRBD2 (6 bases). Per the germline V gene, CDR1 is MNHEY and CDR2 is SVGAGI. Trimming removed 3 bases at V and 2 bases at J, with 11 bases between. This CDR3 is 14 amino acids long. The CDR3 DNA is TGTGCCAGCAGTTATCACAGGAGGGCCTACGAGCAGTACTTC. Translating gives CASSYHRRAYEQYF.

The rearrangement joins TRBV4-1 to TRBJ2-3; a weak D match, TRBD1 (5 bases). CDR1 is MGHRA, CDR2 YSYEKL, per germline. The CDR3 sequence is 13 residues long. V lost 3 bases, J lost 5 bases, and 9 bases lay in between. The CDR3 bases are TGCGCCAGCAGCCACCAGGGCCTAGATACGCAGTATTTT. Protein product: CASSHQGLDTQYF.

This chain uses TRBV30 with TRBJ2-4; D is unclear. With 2 bases removed from V and 5 bases from J, the gap between germline ends came to 7 bases. Germline V gives CDR1 GTSNPN, CDR2 SVGIG (reference sequence). This CDR3 has 12 amino acids. This CDR3 reads CAWSPRQNIQYF. Written as DNA, the CDR3 is TGTGCCTGGAGTCCGCGCCAAAACATTCAGTACTTC.

There are a few counts of this clone. V usage is TRBV9 and J usage is TRBJ1-2, with D uncertain. The CDR3 extends over 13 amino acids. Trimming removed 3 bases from V and 6 bases from J, with 12 bases in between. Germline CDR1 reads SGDLS; CDR2 reads YYNGEE. The CDR3 protein is CASSGPTGHGYTF. The CDR3 bases are TGTGCCAGCAGCGGCCCAACCGGCCATGGCTACACCTTC.

The J gene is TRBJ2-5, the V gene TRBV5-1, with D perhaps assigned TRBD1 or TRBD2 (5 bases each). V was shortened by 0 bases and J by 5 bases, with 11 bases between the two germline ends. The CDR3 sequence is 14 residues long. Germline-derived CDR1 and CDR2 are SGHRS and YFSETQ. The DNA of the CDR3 is TGCGCCAGCAGCTTGGGCTTTGAGGGGGAGACCCAGTACTTC. This translates into CASSLGFEGETQYF.

The chain employs TRBV5-6 and TRBJ2-5; D gene ambiguous. V gave up 2 bases and J gave up 5 bases, with 4 bases separating them. This CDR3 has 11 residues. Germline CDR1 and CDR2: SGHDT and YYEEEE. In DNA, the CDR3 is TGTGCCAGCAGCTTCAGGGAGACCCAGTACTTC. This codes for CASSFRETQYF.

The chain uses TRBV18 and TRBJ2-7, with 9 nucleotides matching TRBD1. The CDR3 has 14 residues. The V gene end was trimmed by 2 bases and the J gene end by 3 bases; junction bases not matched to a gene: 2. Per germline, CDR1 KGHSH and CDR2 LQKENI. For the CDR3, the DNA is TGTGCCAGCTCACCAGGGACAGGGTTCTACGAGCAGTACTTC. Its translation: CASSPGTGFYEQYF.

V usage is TRBV5-4 and J usage is TRBJ1-1; D might be TRBD1 (6 bases). Deletions cut 0 bases from V and 0 bases from J, with 6 bases between. The CDR3 spans 14 residues. Germline V gene sequence: CDR1 SGHNT, CDR2 YYREEE (reference sequence). The CDR3 is CASSLGQVNTEAFF. The DNA for the CDR3 is TGTGCCAGCAGCTTGGGACAGGTGAACACTGAAGCTTTCTTT.

The chain carries TRBV18 and TRBJ1-4; the D is unclear. V dropped 1 base and J dropped 4 bases, with 7 bases sitting between them. The CDR3 covers 14 residues. The germline gives CDR1 KGHSH, CDR2 LQKENI. For the CDR3, the DNA is TGTGCCAGCTCACCACGAGGAGGTAATGAAAAACTGTTTTTT. Amino acid sequence: CASSPRGGNEKLFF. Based on the CDR3 plus reference TRBV18 and TRBJ1-4, the full variable domain is NAGVMQNPRHLVRRRGQEARLRCSPMKGHSHVYWYRQLPEEGLKFMVYLQKENIIDESGMPKERFSAEFPKEGPSILRIQQVVRGDSAAYFCASSPRGGNEKLFFGSGTQLSVL.

This chain uses TRBV28 with TRBJ2-5, with D perhaps TRBD1 or TRBD2 (5 bases each). The V gene lost 3 bases and the J gene lost 3 bases, with 8 bases spanning the gap. The CDR3 runs 13 residues. Germline lookup yields CDR1 MDHEN and CDR2 SYDVKM. The CDR3 sequence: CASSFRDEETQYF. In DNA, the CDR3 is TGTGCCAGCAGTTTCCGGGACGAAGAGACCCAGTACTTC.

The V and J genes are TRBV14 and TRBJ2-5; D unclear. Germline CDR1 SGHDN, CDR2 FVKESK. The CDR3 totals 11 residues. Trimming left V 5 bases short and J 2 bases short, with 3 bases between. CDR3 amino acids: CASSSQETQYF. DNA of the CDR3: TGTGCCAGCAGCTCTCAAGAGACCCAGTACTTC. The whole variable domain, remainder taken from reference TRBV14 and TRBJ2-5, is EAGVTQFPSHSVIEKGQTVTLRCDPISGHDNLYWYRRVMGKEIKFLLHFVKESKQDESGMPNNRFLAERTGGTYSTLKVQPAELEDSGVYFCASSSQETQYFGPGTRLLVL.

This rearrangement joins TRBV5-1 to TRBJ1-2, with D possibly matching TRBD1 (6 bases). CDR1 is SGHRS, CDR2 YFSETQ, per germline. V gave up 3 bases and J gave up 2 bases, with 23 bases separating them. The CDR3 length is 18 residues. The CDR3 nucleotides read TGCGCCAGCAGCTCCCAAGGCTTCGCCCTCACAGGGAACTATGGCTACACCTTC. The encoded protein is CASSSQGFALTGNYGYTF.

This clone was seen a single time. The genes are TRBV25-1 and TRBJ2-3, with 10 bases aligning to TRBD2. The length of the CDR3 is 16 residues. Germline-derived CDR1 and CDR2 are MGHDK and SYGVNS. J was trimmed by 1 base and V by 3 bases; bases with no gene match: 4. CDR3 protein: CASSDLLAGGTDTQYF. The CDR3 DNA sequence: TGTGCCAGCAGTGATCTGCTAGCGGGGGGCACAGATACGCAGTATTTT.

This clone was seen once. CDR3 coding DNA: TGCGCCAGCAGCTTGGGACAGGGCCCTAGCACAGATACGCAGTATTTT. It translates to CASSLGQGPSTDTQYF. The chain is built from TRBV5-1 and TRBJ2-3; 7 nucleotides agree with TRBD1. CDR1 is SGHRS, CDR2 YFSETQ, per germline. The junction had 4 bases not matched to a gene; V was cut back by 0 bases and J by 0 bases. The CDR3 has 16 amino acids. The entire variable domain, with the rest obtained from reference TRBV5-1 and TRBJ2-3, is as follows: KAGVTQTPRYLIKTRGQQVTLSCSPISGHRSVSWYQQTPGQGLQFLFEYFSETQRNKGNFPGRFSGRQFSNSRSEMNVSTLELGDSALYLCASSLGQGPSTDTQYFGPGTRLTVL.

The chain employs TRBV28 and TRBJ1-5; 7 bases align to TRBD1. Germline V gene lookup returns CDR1 MDHEN and CDR2 SYDVKM. The CDR3 is made up of 16 amino acids. J gave up 5 bases and V 4 bases, and 11 bases lay outside the gene matches. DNA for the CDR3: TGTGCCAGCAGTTCGTGGACAGGTTCCTTGTATCAGCCCCAGCATTTT. It specifies CASSSWTGSLYQPQHF.